This TCR beta chain was recorded in a study of CD8 T cells in ankylosing spondylitis (dated by TCRdb to about 2017). Describing the broader study: The study profiled T cell receptor beta repertoires in healthy donors and ankylosing spondylitis patients to find disease-linked TCR variants. The whole study cohort included roughly 110 healthy donors and some 27 ankylosing spondylitis patients. Peripheral blood samples were taken, and synovial fluid was additionally collected from ankylosing spondylitis patients. Results and caveats for the whole study, not just this receptor: A TCR beta motif of several highly homologous amino acid variants appeared characteristic of blood from ankylosing spondylitis patients. The disease-linked clones were reported as significantly enriched in matched synovial fluid samples from ankylosing spondylitis patients. The disease-linked clones had a CD8+ phenotype and were found at relatively low frequencies in peripheral blood. Some motif variants were previously reported in synovial fluid and blood of reactive arthritis patients, suggesting common disease-initiation mechanisms.

TCRdb shows the sequencer as Illumina HiSeq 2500. TCR beta libraries were prepared by quantitative 5'-RACE with molecular barcodes. In the authors' own workflow: Disease-linked TCR variants were identified with a new computational method built on a probabilistic model of VDJ rearrangement. TCRdb trimmed the raw reads at Q25, called clones with MiXCR and kept productive beta chains. Entries that share a CDR3 protein sequence are merged under the most common genes and DNA. The V and J calls here are based on TCRdb, not the publication. Within this sample are more than 600,000 distinct CDR3 sequences, with under 20% of them counted one time only. The ten biggest clones cover 19% of the sample. The V and J ends are trimmed by 3 bases and 5 bases, leaving 14 bases between them. CDR1 and CDR2 (MNHEY, SVGAGI) derive from the germline V gene. Inclusive of the bounding cysteine and phenylalanine, the CDR3 is 15 residues long. The read is trimmed to its CDR3 DNA, 45 bases read in frame from base 1.

Of note for this clonotype: Its target antigen remains unknown. Base-call qualities are not available, and no considerably larger clone is one nucleotide away.

This TCR came from a male donor with ankylosing spondylitis. This chain joins TRBV6-5 to TRBJ2-1, and the D gene may be TRBD2, 5 bases matching. Material for sequencing was blood, either unsorted or a sorted T cell fraction (not recorded which). The CDR3 reads as follows: CASSYAGLRNNEQFF. The base sequence is TGTGCCAGCAGTTATGCCGGACTGCGGAACAATGAGCAGTTCTTC.